What follows are 27 T cell receptor beta chains derived from one specimen sequenced in a study of blood T cell repertoires in COVID-19. Clones were sequenced by immunoSEQ multiplex PCR, and TCRdb holds only the in-frame ones, with some missing. The data contain a few hundred thousand clones, roughly 91% of them singletons. What was sequenced was PBMCs or T cells enriched from blood (not recorded which). These TCRs come from a man aged 18 to 29 who had recovered from COVID-19.

The chain recombines TRBV5-1 with TRBJ2-6, with TRBD1 as a possible D gene (6 bases). Germline V gene sequence: CDR1 SGHRS, CDR2 YFSETQ. Trimming removed 7 bases from V and 0 bases from J, with 8 bases in between. The CDR3 sequence is 14 residues long. The CDR3, as DNA: TGCGCCAGCCAGGACAGCTCTGGGGCCAACGTCCTGACTTTC. It translates to CASQDSSGANVLTF.

For the CDR3, the DNA is TGCAGCGTTGAAGCTACGGGACAGGGCCCTATACAGCGGGAGCTCAGGTCAGAGACCCAGTACTTC. Translated: CSVEATGQGPIQRELRSETQYF. The chain uses TRBV29-1 and TRBJ2-5, with D perhaps matching TRBD1 (9 bases). The length of the CDR3 is 22 residues. V lost 1 base, J lost 4 bases, and 37 bases lay in between. Germline-derived CDR1 and CDR2 are SQVTM and ANQGSEA. Looking up the rest from reference TRBV29-1 and TRBJ2-5 gives the full variable domain: SAVISQKPSRDICQRGTSLTIQCQVDSQVTMMFWYRQQPGQSLTLIATANQGSEATYESGFVIDKFPISRPNLTFSTLTVSNMSPEDSSIYLCSVEATGQGPIQRELRSETQYFGPGTRLLVL.

The V and J genes are TRBV18 and TRBJ2-5, with no clear D. V was cut by 3 bases and J by 7 bases, with 12 bases left in between. Germline CDR1 KGHSH, CDR2 LQKENI. The CDR3 totals 13 residues. The CDR3 DNA sequence: TGTGCCAGCTCACCGGGCTCCTATGGGACCCAGTACTTC. It yields the protein CASSPGSYGTQYF.

V is TRBV5-6 and J is TRBJ1-2; TRBD1 is a possible D gene (5 bases). The CDR3 has 15 residues. The V end lost 0 bases, the J end lost 3 bases, and 12 bases lay between the germline ends. Germline V lookup: CDR1 SGHDT, CDR2 YYEEEE. DNA for the CDR3: TGTGCCAGCAGCTTGGTCCCAGGGTGGGACTATGGCTACACCTTC. It yields the protein CASSLVPGWDYGYTF.

This chain joins TRBV9 and TRBJ1-2; 9 nucleotides line up with TRBD1. There are 15 residues in the CDR3. V was pared by 4 bases and J by 7 bases, with 11 bases of the junction left unmatched. CDR1 is SGDLS, CDR2 YYNGEE, per germline. The CDR3 loop reads CASSTGATGGGGYTF. The CDR3 DNA is TGTGCCAGCAGCACCGGAGCGACAGGGGGAGGTGGCTACACCTTC.

The chain links TRBV11-3 to TRBJ1-2, with TRBD1 matching over 7 bases. The V gene's germline CDR1 is SGHNT and CDR2 YENEEA. V gave up 3 bases and J gave up 1 base; unmatched junction bases: 14. This CDR3 is built from 18 residues. The CDR3: CASSLTARRAGGNYGYTF. CDR3 bases: TGTGCCAGCAGCTTGACGGCTCGCAGGGCAGGGGGTAACTATGGCTACACCTTC.

This clone was seen only once. The chain recombines TRBV28 with TRBJ1-2; D gene uncertain. This CDR3 has 11 amino acids. The V end was cut by 6 bases, the J end by 6 bases, with 8 bases between. From germline, CDR1 is MDHEN and CDR2 SYDVKM. CDR3 loop: CASSPRDGYTF. The DNA of the CDR3 is TGTGCCAGCAGCCCGAGGGATGGCTACACCTTC.

A single count supports this clone. This chain joins TRBV27 and TRBJ1-6; tentatively, D is TRBD1 (5 bases). The ends were cut back, 6 bases at V and 9 bases at J, with 9 bases in the middle. Per the germline V gene, CDR1 is MNHEY and CDR2 is SMNVEV (reference sequence). The CDR3 is made up of 12 amino acids. The CDR3 DNA is TGTGCCAGCAGCCAGGGAGGTTCACCCCTCCACTTT. Residues: CASSQGGSPLHF.

The genes are TRBV7-2 and TRBJ2-7, with 7 bases that match TRBD1. Germline CDR1 is SGHTA and CDR2 is FQGNSA. CDR3 size: 15 residues. Trimming cost V 6 bases and J 1 base; bases outside gene matches: 9. The CDR3 spells CASSHGDSKSYEQYF. DNA of the CDR3: TGTGCCAGCAGTCACGGGGACAGCAAGTCCTACGAGCAGTACTTC.

The J gene is TRBJ2-3, the V gene TRBV12-5; 8 nucleotides match TRBD2. Looked up from germline, CDR1 is LGHNT and CDR2 is FRNRAP. This CDR3 contains 16 residues. J was trimmed by 3 bases and V by 5 bases; bases with no gene match: 10. The CDR3 sequence is CASGDQAGVVTDTQYF. DNA of the CDR3: TGTGCTAGTGGTGATCAAGCGGGGGTCGTGACAGATACGCAGTATTTT.

This sequence joins TRBV10-3 and TRBJ2-5, with TRBD2 matching 11 bases. The CDR3 has 14 residues. Germline-derived CDR1 and CDR2 are ENHRY and SYGVKD. Germline trimming cut 11 bases from V and 4 bases from J; bases unmatched to any gene: 9. CDR3 sequence: CAVDSGRAGETQYF. The CDR3, as DNA: TGTGCCGTCGATAGCGGGAGGGCCGGAGAGACCCAGTACTTC.

The J gene is TRBJ1-1, the V gene TRBV3-1 (or the pseudogene TRBV3-2); TRBD1 is a possible D gene (5 bases). Germline lookup yields CDR1 LGHDT and CDR2 YNNKEL (reference sequence). Trimming cost V 4 bases and J 5 bases, with 17 bases left between them. The CDR3 sequence is 15 residues long. The CDR3 is CASSPVGGGRTEAFF. The DNA of the CDR3 is TGTGCCAGCAGCCCGGTGGGGGGTGGGCGGACTGAAGCTTTCTTT.

V and J are TRBV2 and TRBJ1-2; 8 bases match TRBD1. The CDR3 length is 13 residues. V lost 8 bases to trimming and J lost 2 bases; unmatched junction nucleotides: 4. The V gene's germline CDR1 is SNHLY and CDR2 FYNNEI. CDR3 sequence reads: CASDRGMNYGYTF. CDR3 coding DNA: TGTGCCAGCGACAGGGGCATGAACTATGGCTACACCTTC.

This chain links TRBV9 with TRBJ2-2, with TRBD2 identical over 10 bases. Germline assignment: CDR1 SGDLS and CDR2 YYNGEE. The CDR3 is 16 residues long. V lost 4 bases and J lost 3; bases outside the gene matches: 6. CDR3 DNA: TGTGCCAGCAGCCCTACCGGGACTAGCGACACCGGGGAGCTGTTTTTT. Translating it yields CASSPTGTSDTGELFF. Based on the CDR3 plus reference TRBV9 and TRBJ2-2, the full variable domain is DSGVTQTPKHLITATGQRVTLRCSPRSGDLSVYWYQQSLDQGLQFLIQYYNGEERAKGNILERFSAQQFPDLHSELNLSSLELGDSALYFCASSPTGTSDTGELFFGEGSRLTVL.

The V and J genes are TRBV9 and TRBJ2-1, with 8 bases matching TRBD2. This CDR3 has 15 residues. The ends lost 0 bases at V and 6 bases at J; junction bases unmatched: 5. Germline V gene sequence: CDR1 SGDLS, CDR2 YYNGEE. The CDR3 DNA reads TGTGCCAGCAGCGTAGTGCTAGCGGGCCGCAATGAGCAGTTCTTC. Protein sequence: CASSVVLAGRNEQFF.

The V call is TRBV25-1, the J call TRBJ2-1; unclear D gene. Deletions cut 4 bases from V and 4 bases from J, with 5 bases between. The CDR3 runs 12 residues. CDR1 is MGHDK, CDR2 SYGVNS, per germline. CDR3 bases: TGTGCCAGCAGTGGGCAGTACAATGAGCAGTTCTTC. Protein: CASSGQYNEQFF. The variable domain in full, with the rest retrieved from reference TRBV25-1 and TRBJ2-1, is EADIYQTPRYLVIGTGKKITLECSQTMGHDKMYWYQQDPGMELHLIHYSYGVNSTEKGDLSSESTVSRIRTEHFPLTLESARPSHTSQYLCASSGQYNEQFFGPGTRLTVL.

V and J are TRBV14 and TRBJ2-3; weak D call: TRBD2 (7 bases). The CDR3 is 16 amino acids. Trimming shortened V by 5 bases and J by 0 bases, and 15 bases separated the two germline ends. CDR1 is SGHDN, CDR2 FVKESK, per germline. CDR3 in DNA: TGTGCCAGCAGCTCCATTGGGGGGGCGAGCACAGATACGCAGTATTTT. It is translated as CASSSIGGASTDTQYF.

The CDR3 DNA follows: TGTGCCAGTAGTATTTTGGCAGGGTCGGTCAATGAGCAGTTCTTC. Residues: CASSILAGSVNEQFF. The genes are TRBV19 and TRBJ2-1; D is possibly TRBD1 (5 bases). The CDR3 spans 15 residues. V lost 3 bases and J lost 6, with 15 bases in between. Germline V gene data show CDR1 as LNHDA and CDR2 as SQIVND (reference sequence).

This clone was detected only once. The V gene is TRBV9, the J gene TRBJ2-5, with 7 bases that match TRBD2. The germline CDR1 and CDR2 sequences are SGDLS and YYNGEE. The V and J ends lost 0 bases and 5 bases, in that order; junction bases with no gene match: 13. This CDR3 region has 17 residues. The CDR3 sequence is CASSVGGSAGVIETQYF. The CDR3 coding sequence is TGTGCCAGCAGCGTAGGAGGGTCGGCGGGAGTAATTGAGACCCAGTACTTC.

This chain joins TRBV11-2 and TRBJ1-2, with D hard to call. Germline V gene sequence: CDR1 SGHAT, CDR2 FQNNGV. The CDR3 is 13 amino acids. V gave up 4 bases and J gave up 1 base, with 7 bases separating them. The CDR3 nucleotides read TGTGCCAGCAGCTACGGGAGTAACTATGGCTACACCTTC. Protein product: CASSYGSNYGYTF.

The chain has TRBV6-5 and TRBJ1-1; TRBD1 aligns across 7 bases. The junction had 3 bases not matched to a gene; V was cut back by 5 bases and J by 9 bases. Germline CDR1 and CDR2: MNHEY and SVGAGI. The CDR3 totals 11 residues. The CDR3 bases are TGTGCCAGCAGTCGGGGACAGAAAGCTTTCTTT. Protein sequence: CASSRGQKAFF.

The chain recombines TRBV28 with TRBJ1-6, with D uncertain. CDR1 MDHEN and CDR2 SYDVKM come from the germline V gene. V dropped 5 bases and J dropped 10 bases, with 15 bases sitting between them. The CDR3 has 14 amino acids. The CDR3 sequence is CASSLMFGESPLHF. For the CDR3, the DNA is TGTGCCAGCAGTCTGATGTTCGGTGAATCACCCCTCCACTTT. Together with reference TRBV28 and TRBJ1-6, the CDR3 gives the full variable domain: DVKVTQSSRYLVKRTGEKVFLECVQDMDHENMFWYRQDPGLGLRLIYFSYDVKMKEKGDIPEGYSVSREKKERFSLILESASTNQTSMYLCASSLMFGESPLHFGNGTRLTVT.

CDR3 nucleotides: TGTGCCAGCAGCCCAGGTACAGCCAAAAACATTCAGTACTTC. It is translated as CASSPGTAKNIQYF. This rearrangement joins TRBV3-1 (or the pseudogene TRBV3-2) to TRBJ2-4; D unclear. CDR1 and CDR2 (germline): LGHDT, YNNKEL (reference sequence). CDR3 length: 14 amino acids. Deletions cut 4 bases from V and 0 bases from J, with 7 bases between.

V and J are TRBV6-6 and TRBJ2-1; D remains ambiguous. CDR3 length: 14 amino acids. Germline V lookup: CDR1 MNHNY, CDR2 SVGAGI (reference sequence). Trimming left V 4 bases short and J 6 bases short, with 13 bases between. The CDR3 bases are TGTGCCAGCAGTTGGAGAATGACGGCCAATGAGCAGTTCTTC. It yields the protein CASSWRMTANEQFF.

This clone was observed a single time. The V call is TRBV3-1 (or the pseudogene TRBV3-2), the J call TRBJ1-1, with unresolved D. CDR1 LGHDT and CDR2 YNNKEL come from the germline V gene (reference sequence). The CDR3 loop spans 11 amino acids. Trimming removed 8 bases from V and 1 base from J, with 5 bases in between. CDR3 loop: CASGRNTEAFF. The CDR3 DNA sequence: TGTGCCAGCGGGAGGAACACTGAAGCTTTCTTT.

The CDR3 loop reads CASSPGRNLQYEAFF. The CDR3 DNA follows: TGTGCCAGCAGCCCCGGGAGAAACCTACAATACGAAGCTTTCTTT. V usage is TRBV5-8 and J usage is TRBJ1-1, with D unresolved. V was pared by 4 bases and J by 8 bases, with 21 bases between. This CDR3 has 15 amino acids. Germline V gene lookup returns CDR1 SGHTS and CDR2 YDEGEE.

The J gene is TRBJ1-5, the V gene TRBV2, with 7 nucleotides matching TRBD1. Germline-derived CDR1 and CDR2 are SNHLY and FYNNEI. The V gene end was trimmed by 9 bases and the J gene end by 1 base; junction bases not matched to a gene: 3. CDR3 length: 13 residues. CDR3 amino acids: CASNRGSNQPQHF. DNA of the CDR3: TGTGCCAGTAACAGGGGCAGCAATCAGCCCCAGCATTTT. Looking up the rest from reference TRBV2 and TRBJ1-5 gives the full variable domain: EPEVTQTPSHQVTQMGQEVILRCVPISNHLYFYWYRQILGQKVEFLVSFYNNEISEKSEIFDDQFSVERPDGSNFTLKIRSTKLEDSAMYFCASNRGSNQPQHFGDGTRLSIL.